Included here is one TCR beta chain sequence, with context. Its antigen is still unknown. This sample is drawn from a study of shared clonotypes between healthy human individuals. Study results and limitations: Across subsets, estimated richness was generally greater for naive than for memory populations. Sampling was confined to blood; repertoires within tissues likely differ.

Sequencing used immunoSEQ multiplex PCR; TCRdb keeps in-frame clones, though not all of them. The sample contains 2 million or so clones, roughly 95% of which appear only once. Losses at the gene ends were 7 bases for V and 4 bases for J; bases not matched to a gene: 16. The CDR3 is made up of 18 amino acids. The V gene's germline CDR1 is SGHVS and CDR2 FNYEAQ. V usage is TRBV7-6 and J usage is TRBJ2-5; TRBD2 aligns across 12 bases. Material: naive CD4+ T cells sorted from blood. As to subset: CD45RA+ positively selected. This sequence was found in a man aged 18 to 29 in good health. The DNA for the CDR3 is TGTGCCAGCAACCGCGGGGGACTAGCGGGCCCCCGGGGAGAGACCCAGTACTTC. Protein: CASNRGGLAGPRGETQYF. The full variable domain, with the rest looked up from reference TRBV7-6 and TRBJ2-5, is GAGVSQSPRYKVTKRGQDVALRCDPISGHVSLYWYRQALGQGPEFLTYFNYEAQQDKSGLPNDRFSAERPEGSISTLTIQRTEQRDSAMYRCASNRGGLAGPRGETQYFGPGTRLLVL.